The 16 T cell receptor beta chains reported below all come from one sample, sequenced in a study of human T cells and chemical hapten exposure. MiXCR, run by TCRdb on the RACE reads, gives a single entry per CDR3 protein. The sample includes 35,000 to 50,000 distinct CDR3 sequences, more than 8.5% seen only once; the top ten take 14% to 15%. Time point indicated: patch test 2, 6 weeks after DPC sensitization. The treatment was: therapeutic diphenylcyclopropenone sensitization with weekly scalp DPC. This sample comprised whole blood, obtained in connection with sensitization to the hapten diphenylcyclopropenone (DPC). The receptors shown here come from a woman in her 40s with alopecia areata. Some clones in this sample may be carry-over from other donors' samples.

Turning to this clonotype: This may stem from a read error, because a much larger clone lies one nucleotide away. CDR3 bases: TGTGTCAGCAGCCTCCACAGGGACTACGAGCAGTACTTC. This gives the protein CVSSLHRDYEQYF. The rearrangement uses TRBV7-3 and TRBJ2-7, with a weak D call TRBD1 (6 bases). Germline assignment: CDR1 SGHTA and CDR2 FQGTGA. The CDR3 runs 13 residues.

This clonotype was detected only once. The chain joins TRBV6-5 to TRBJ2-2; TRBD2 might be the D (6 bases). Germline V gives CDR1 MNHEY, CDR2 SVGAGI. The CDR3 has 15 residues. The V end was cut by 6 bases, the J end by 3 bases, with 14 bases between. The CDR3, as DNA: TGTGCCAGCAGACCCGGGACTGACTACACCGGGGAGCTGTTTTTT. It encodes CASRPGTDYTGELFF.

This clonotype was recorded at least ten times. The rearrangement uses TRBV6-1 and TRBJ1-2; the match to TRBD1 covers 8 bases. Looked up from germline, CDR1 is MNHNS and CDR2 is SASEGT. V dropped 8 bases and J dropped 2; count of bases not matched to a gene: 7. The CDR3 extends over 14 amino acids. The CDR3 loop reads CASFRTGSNYGYTF. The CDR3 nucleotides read TGTGCCAGCTTCCGGACAGGGAGCAACTATGGCTACACCTTC.

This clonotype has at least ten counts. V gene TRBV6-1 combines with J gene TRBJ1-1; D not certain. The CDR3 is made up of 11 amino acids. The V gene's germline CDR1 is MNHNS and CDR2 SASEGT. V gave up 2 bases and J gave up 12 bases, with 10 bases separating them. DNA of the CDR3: TGTGCCAGCAGTGAATGGGTAGGATCTTTCTTT. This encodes CASSEWVGSFF.

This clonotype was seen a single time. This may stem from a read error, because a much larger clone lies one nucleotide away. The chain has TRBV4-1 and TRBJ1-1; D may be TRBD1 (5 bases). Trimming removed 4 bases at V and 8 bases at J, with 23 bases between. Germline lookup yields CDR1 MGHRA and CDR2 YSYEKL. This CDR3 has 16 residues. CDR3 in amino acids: CASSPQALGTKQEAFF. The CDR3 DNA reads TGCGCCAGCAGCCCACAAGCCCTGGGGACCAAGCAGGAAGCTTTCTTT.

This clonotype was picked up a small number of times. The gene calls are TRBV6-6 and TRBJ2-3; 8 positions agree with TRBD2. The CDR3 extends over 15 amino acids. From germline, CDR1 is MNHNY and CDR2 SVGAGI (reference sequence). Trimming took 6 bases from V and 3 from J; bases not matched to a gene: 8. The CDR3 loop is CASSQTLAATDTQYF. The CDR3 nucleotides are TGTGCCAGCAGCCAGACACTAGCGGCTACAGATACGCAGTATTTT.

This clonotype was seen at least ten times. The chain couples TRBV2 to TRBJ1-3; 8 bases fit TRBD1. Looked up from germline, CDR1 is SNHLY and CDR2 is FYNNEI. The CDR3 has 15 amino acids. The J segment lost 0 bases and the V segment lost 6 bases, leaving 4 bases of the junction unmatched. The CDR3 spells CASRRQGSSGNTIYF. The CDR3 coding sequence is TGTGCCAGCAGGCGACAGGGGAGCTCTGGAAACACCATATATTTT. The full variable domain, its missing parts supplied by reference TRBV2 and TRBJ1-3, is EPEVTQTPSHQVTQMGQEVILRCVPISNHLYFYWYRQILGQKVEFLVSFYNNEISEKSEIFDDQFSVERPDGSNFTLKIRSTKLEDSAMYFCASRRQGSSGNTIYFGEGSWLTVV.

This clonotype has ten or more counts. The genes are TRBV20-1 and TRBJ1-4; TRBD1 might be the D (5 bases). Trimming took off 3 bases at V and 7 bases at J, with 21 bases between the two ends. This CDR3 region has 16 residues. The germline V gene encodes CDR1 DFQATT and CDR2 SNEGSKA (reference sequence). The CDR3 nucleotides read TGCAGTGCTAGTCACATCGAAGGGACCAGAGGTGAAAAACTGTTTTTT. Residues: CSASHIEGTRGEKLFF.

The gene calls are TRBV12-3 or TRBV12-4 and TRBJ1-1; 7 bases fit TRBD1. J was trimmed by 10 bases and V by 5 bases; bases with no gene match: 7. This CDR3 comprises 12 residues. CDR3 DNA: TGTGCCAGCAGTCCGACAGGGTTGCCAGCTTTCTTT. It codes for CASSPTGLPAFF.

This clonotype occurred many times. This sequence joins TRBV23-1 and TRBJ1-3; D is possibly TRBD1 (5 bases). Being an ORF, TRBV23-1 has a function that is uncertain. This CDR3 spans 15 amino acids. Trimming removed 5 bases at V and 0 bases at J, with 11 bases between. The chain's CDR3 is CASSEGRISGNTIYF. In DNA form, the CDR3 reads TGCGCCAGCAGTGAGGGACGGATCTCTGGAAACACCATATATTTT.

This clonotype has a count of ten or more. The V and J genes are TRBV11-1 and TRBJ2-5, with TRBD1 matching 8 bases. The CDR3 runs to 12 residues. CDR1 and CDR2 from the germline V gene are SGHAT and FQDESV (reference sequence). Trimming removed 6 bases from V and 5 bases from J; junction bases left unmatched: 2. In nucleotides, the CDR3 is TGTGCCAGCAGAGGACAGGGCGAGACCCAGTACTTC. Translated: CASRGQGETQYF.

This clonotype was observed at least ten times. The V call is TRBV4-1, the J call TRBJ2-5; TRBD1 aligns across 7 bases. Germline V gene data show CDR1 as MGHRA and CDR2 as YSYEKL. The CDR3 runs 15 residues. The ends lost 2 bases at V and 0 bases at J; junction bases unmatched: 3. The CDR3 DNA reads TGCGCCAGCAGCCAACCGGGACAGAACCAAGAGACCCAGTACTTC. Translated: CASSQPGQNQETQYF.

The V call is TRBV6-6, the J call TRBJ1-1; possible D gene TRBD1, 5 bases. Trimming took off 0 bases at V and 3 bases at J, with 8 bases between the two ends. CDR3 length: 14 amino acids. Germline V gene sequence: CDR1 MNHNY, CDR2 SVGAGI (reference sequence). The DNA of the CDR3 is TGTGCCAGCAGTTACTCGAGGGGAGACACTGAAGCTTTCTTT. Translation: CASSYSRGDTEAFF.

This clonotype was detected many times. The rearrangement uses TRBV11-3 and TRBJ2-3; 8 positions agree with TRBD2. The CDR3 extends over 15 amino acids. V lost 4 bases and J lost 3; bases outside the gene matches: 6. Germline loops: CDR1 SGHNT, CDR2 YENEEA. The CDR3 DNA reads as TGTGCCAGCAGCTCCGGACTAGCAGTTACAGATACGCAGTATTTT. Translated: CASSSGLAVTDTQYF.

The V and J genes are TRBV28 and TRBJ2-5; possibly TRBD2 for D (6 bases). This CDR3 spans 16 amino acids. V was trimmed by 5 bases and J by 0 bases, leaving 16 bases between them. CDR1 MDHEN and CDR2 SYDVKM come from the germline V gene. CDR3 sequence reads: CASSPRRDTYQETQYF. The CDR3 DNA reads TGTGCCAGCAGTCCCCGGCGGGATACATACCAAGAGACCCAGTACTTC.

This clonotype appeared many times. This CDR3 is CASSSPWLAGGTETQYF. As DNA, the CDR3 is TGTGCCAGCAGTTCCCCTTGGCTAGCGGGGGGAACAGAGACCCAGTACTTC. The gene calls are TRBV28 and TRBJ2-5; 11 nucleotides line up with TRBD2. This CDR3 is 17 amino acids long. Germline values: CDR1 MDHEN, CDR2 SYDVKM. The trim removed 4 bases at V and 4 bases at J, leaving 11 bases unmatched.